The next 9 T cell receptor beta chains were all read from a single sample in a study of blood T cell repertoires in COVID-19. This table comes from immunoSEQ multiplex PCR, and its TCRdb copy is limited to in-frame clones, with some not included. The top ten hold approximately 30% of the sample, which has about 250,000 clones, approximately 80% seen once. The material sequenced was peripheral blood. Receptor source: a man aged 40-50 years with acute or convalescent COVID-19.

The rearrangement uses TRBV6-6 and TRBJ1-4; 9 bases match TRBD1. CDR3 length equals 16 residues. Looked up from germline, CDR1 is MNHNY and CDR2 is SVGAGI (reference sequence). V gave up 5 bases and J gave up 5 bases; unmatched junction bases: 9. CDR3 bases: TGTGCCAGCAGTCACGTTCCCGGGACAGGGAATGAAAAACTGTTTTTT. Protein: CASSHVPGTGNEKLFF.

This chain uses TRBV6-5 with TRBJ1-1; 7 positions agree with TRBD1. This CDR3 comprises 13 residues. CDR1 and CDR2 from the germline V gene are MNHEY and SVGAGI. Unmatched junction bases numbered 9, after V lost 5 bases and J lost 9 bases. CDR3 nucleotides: TGTGCCAGCAGTCCCCTGGGACAGCGGCAAGCTTTCTTT. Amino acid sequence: CASSPLGQRQAFF.

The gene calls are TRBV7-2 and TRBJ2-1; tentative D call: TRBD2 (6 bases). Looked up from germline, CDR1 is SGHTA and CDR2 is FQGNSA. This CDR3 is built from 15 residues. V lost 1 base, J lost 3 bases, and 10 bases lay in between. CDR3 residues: CASSLGGGNYNEQFF. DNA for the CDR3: TGTGCCAGCAGCTTAGGAGGCGGGAACTACAATGAGCAGTTCTTC.

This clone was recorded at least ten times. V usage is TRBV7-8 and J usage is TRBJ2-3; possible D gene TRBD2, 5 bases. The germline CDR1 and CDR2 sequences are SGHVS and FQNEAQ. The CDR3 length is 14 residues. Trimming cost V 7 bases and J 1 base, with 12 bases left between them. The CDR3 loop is CASKAEWGTDTQYF. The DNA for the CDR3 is TGTGCCAGCAAAGCGGAGTGGGGCACAGATACGCAGTATTTT.

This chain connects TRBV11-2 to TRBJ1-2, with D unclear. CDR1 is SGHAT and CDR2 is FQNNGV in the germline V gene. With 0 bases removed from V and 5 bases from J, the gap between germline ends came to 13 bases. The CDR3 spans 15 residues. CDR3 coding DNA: TGTGCCAGCAGCTTAGATGGACGGGAAGGGTATGGCTACACCTTC. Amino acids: CASSLDGREGYGYTF. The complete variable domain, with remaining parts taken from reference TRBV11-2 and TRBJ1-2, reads EAGVAQSPRYKIIEKRQSVAFWCNPISGHATLYWYQQILGQGPKLLIQFQNNGVVDDSQLPKDRFSAERLKGVDSTLKIQPAKLEDSAVYLCASSLDGREGYGYTFGSGTRLTVV.

The DNA for the CDR3 is TGTGCCAGCAGCTTTGAGTCAACTAATGAAAAACTGTTTTTT. Translating gives CASSFESTNEKLFF. V is TRBV5-6 and J is TRBJ1-4; D is uncertain. Germline V gene lookup returns CDR1 SGHDT and CDR2 YYEEEE. The CDR3 length is 14 residues. Between the trimmed V and J ends, which lost 2 bases and 0 bases, there was a span of 5 bases.

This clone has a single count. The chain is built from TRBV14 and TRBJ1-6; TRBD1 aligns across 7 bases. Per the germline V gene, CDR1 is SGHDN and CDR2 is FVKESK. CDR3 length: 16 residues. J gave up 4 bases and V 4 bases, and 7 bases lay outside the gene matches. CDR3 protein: CASSLAGTAYNSPLHF. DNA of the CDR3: TGTGCCAGCAGCCTTGCCGGGACAGCTTATAATTCACCCCTCCACTTT.

CDR3 loop: CASSLMRGSTDTQYF. In DNA, the CDR3 is TGCGCCAGCAGCTTGATGCGGGGTAGCACAGATACGCAGTATTTT. The chain joins TRBV5-1 to TRBJ2-3; a possible D gene is TRBD2 (6 bases). CDR1 and CDR2 from the germline V gene are SGHRS and YFSETQ. The V end lost 1 base, the J end lost 0 bases, and 9 bases lay between the germline ends. This CDR3 spans 15 amino acids. The whole variable domain, filled in from reference TRBV5-1 and TRBJ2-3, reads KAGVTQTPRYLIKTRGQQVTLSCSPISGHRSVSWYQQTPGQGLQFLFEYFSETQRNKGNFPGRFSGRQFSNSRSEMNVSTLELGDSALYLCASSLMRGSTDTQYFGPGTRLTVL.

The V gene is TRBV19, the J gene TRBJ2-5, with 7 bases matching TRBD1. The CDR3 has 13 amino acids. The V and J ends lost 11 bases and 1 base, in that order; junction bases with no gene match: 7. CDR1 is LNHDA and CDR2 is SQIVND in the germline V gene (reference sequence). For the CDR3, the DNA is TGTGCCCCAGAGGGGGCACTCCAAGAGACCCAGTACTTC. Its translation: CAPEGALQETQYF.